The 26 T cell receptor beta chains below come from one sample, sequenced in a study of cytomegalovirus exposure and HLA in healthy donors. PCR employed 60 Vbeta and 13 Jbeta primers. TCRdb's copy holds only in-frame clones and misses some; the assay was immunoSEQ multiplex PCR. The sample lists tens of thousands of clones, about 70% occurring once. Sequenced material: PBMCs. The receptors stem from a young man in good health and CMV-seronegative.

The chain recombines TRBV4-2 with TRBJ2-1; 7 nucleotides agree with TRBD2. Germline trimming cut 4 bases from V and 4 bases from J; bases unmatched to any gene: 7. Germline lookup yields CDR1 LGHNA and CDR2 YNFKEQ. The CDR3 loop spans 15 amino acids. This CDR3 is CASSRTGGEYNEQFF. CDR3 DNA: TGTGCCAGCAGCCGTACTGGGGGGGAATACAATGAGCAGTTCTTC.

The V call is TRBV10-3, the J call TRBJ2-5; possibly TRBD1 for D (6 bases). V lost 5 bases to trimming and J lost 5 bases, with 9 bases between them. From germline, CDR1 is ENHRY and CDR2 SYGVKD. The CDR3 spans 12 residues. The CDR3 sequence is CAISWDIETQYF. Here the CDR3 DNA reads TGTGCCATCAGTTGGGACATCGAGACCCAGTACTTC.

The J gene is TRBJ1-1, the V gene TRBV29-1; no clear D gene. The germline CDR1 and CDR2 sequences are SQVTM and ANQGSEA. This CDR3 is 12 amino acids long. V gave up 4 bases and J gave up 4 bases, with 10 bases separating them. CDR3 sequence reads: CSVARDGTEAFF. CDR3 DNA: TGCAGCGTTGCGCGGGATGGCACTGAAGCTTTCTTT.

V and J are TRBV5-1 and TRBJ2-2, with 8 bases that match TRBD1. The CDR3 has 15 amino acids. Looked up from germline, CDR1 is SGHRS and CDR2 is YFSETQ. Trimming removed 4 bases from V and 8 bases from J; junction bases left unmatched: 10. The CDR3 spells CASSRAGTGVGELFF. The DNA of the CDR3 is TGCGCCAGCAGCAGAGCCGGGACAGGAGTTGGGGAGCTGTTTTTT.

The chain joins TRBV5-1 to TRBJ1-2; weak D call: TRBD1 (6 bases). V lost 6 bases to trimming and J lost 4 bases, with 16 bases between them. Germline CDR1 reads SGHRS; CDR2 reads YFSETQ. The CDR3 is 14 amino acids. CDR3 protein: CASNLGGDVYGYTF. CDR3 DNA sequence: TGCGCCAGCAACCTAGGGGGAGACGTCTATGGCTACACCTTC. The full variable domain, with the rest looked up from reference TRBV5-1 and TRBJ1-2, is KAGVTQTPRYLIKTRGQQVTLSCSPISGHRSVSWYQQTPGQGLQFLFEYFSETQRNKGNFPGRFSGRQFSNSRSEMNVSTLELGDSALYLCASNLGGDVYGYTFGSGTRLTVV.

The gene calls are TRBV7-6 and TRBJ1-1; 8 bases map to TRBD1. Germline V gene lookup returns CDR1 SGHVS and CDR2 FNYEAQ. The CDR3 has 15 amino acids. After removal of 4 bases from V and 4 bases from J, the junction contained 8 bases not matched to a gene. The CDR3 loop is CASSSGQGLLTEAFF. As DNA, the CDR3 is TGTGCCAGCAGCTCCGGACAGGGCCTTCTCACTGAAGCTTTCTTT.

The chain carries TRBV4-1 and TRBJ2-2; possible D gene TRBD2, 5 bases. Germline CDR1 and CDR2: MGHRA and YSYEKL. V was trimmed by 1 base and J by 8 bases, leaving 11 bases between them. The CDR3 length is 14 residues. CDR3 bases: TGCGCCAGCAGCCAAGTGCAGAGGGAAGGGGAGCTGTTTTTT. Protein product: CASSQVQREGELFF.

The CDR3 bases are TGTGCCTGGAGTGTACCGAGTTCTGAAGCTTTCTTT. Translating it yields CAWSVPSSEAFF. This rearrangement joins TRBV30 to TRBJ1-1; D not certain. The germline CDR1 and CDR2 sequences are GTSNPN and SVGIG (reference sequence). Trimming took off 0 bases at V and 6 bases at J, with 8 bases between the two ends. This CDR3 is 12 amino acids long.

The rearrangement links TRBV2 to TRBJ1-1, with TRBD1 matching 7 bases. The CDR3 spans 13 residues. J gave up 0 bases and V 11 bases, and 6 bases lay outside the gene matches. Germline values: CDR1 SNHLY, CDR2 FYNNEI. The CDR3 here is CAVPGGLNTEAFF. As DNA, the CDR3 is TGTGCCGTTCCAGGGGGATTGAACACTGAAGCTTTCTTT.

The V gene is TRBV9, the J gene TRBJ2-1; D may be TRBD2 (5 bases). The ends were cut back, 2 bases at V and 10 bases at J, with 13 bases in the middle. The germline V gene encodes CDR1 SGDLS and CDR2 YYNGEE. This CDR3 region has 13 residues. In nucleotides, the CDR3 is TGTGCCAGCAGCGTGAGTGGGAGTTGGGAGCAGTTCTTC. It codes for CASSVSGSWEQFF. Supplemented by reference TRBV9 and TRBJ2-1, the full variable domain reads DSGVTQTPKHLITATGQRVTLRCSPRSGDLSVYWYQQSLDQGLQFLIQYYNGEERAKGNILERFSAQQFPDLHSELNLSSLELGDSALYFCASSVSGSWEQFFGPGTRLTVL.

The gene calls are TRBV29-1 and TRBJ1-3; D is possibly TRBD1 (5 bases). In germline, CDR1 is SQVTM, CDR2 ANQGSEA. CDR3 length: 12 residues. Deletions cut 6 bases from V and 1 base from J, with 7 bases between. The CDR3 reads CSVGGSGNTIYF. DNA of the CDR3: TGCAGCGTCGGGGGGTCTGGAAACACCATATATTTT.

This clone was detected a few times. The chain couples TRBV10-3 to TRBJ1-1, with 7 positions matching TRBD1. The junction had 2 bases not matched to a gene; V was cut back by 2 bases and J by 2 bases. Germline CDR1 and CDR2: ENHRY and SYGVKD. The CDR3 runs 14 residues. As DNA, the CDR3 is TGTGCCATCAGTGAGGGGACAGACAACACTGAAGCTTTCTTT. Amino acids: CAISEGTDNTEAFF.

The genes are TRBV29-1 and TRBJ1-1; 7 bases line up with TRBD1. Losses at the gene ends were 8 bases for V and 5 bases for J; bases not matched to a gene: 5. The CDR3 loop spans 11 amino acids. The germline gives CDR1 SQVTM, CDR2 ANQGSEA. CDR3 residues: CSRQGRTEAFF. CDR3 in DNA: TGCAGCCGACAGGGACGAACTGAAGCTTTCTTT.

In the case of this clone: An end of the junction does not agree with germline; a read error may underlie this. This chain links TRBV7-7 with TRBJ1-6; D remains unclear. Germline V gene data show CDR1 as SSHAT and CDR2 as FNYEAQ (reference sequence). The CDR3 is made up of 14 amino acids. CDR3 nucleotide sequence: TGTGCTAGCAGCTTCGTGGGAGGGAATTCACCCCTCCACTTT. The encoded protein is CASSFVGGNSPLHF.

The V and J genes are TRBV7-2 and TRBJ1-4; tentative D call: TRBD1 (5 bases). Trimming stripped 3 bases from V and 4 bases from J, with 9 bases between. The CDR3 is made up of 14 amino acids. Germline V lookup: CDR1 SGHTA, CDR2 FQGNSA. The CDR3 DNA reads TGTGCCAGCAGCTTCAGGGCCAGTAATGAAAAACTGTTTTTT. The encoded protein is CASSFRASNEKLFF.

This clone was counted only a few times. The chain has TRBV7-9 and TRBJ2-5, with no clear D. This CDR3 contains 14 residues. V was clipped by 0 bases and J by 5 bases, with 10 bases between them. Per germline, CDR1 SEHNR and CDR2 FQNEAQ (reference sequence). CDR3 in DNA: TGTGCCAGCAGCTTAGCGACCTACGGGGAGACCCAGTACTTC. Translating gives CASSLATYGETQYF.

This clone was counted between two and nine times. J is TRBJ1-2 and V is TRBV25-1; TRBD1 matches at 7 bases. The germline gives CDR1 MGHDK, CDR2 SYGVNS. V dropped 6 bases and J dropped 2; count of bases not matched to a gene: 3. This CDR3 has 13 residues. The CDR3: CASSLQGNYGYTF. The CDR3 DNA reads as TGTGCCAGCAGCTTACAGGGGAACTATGGCTACACCTTC.

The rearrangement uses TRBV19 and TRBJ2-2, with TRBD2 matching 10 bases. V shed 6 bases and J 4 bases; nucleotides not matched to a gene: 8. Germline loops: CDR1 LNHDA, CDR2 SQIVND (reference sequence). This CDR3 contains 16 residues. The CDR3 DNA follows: TGTGCCAGTAGGGGGAGCGGGGGGGTAACCACCGGGGAGCTGTTTTTT. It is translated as CASRGSGGVTTGELFF.

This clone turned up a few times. The CDR3: CASSIGQRGYTF. CDR3 DNA sequence: TGTGCCAGTAGTATCGGACAGCGGGGCTACACCTTC. The chain employs TRBV19 and TRBJ1-2, with a weak D call TRBD1 (6 bases). Germline CDR1 LNHDA, CDR2 SQIVND (reference sequence). This CDR3 has 12 residues. Trimming cost V 3 bases and J 8 bases, with 10 bases left between them.

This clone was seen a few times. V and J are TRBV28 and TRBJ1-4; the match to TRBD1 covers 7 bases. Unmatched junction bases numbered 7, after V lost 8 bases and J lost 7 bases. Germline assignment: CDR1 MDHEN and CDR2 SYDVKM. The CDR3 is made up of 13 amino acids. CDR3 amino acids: CASGTGVGEKLFF. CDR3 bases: TGTGCCAGCGGAACAGGGGTGGGTGAAAAACTGTTTTTT.

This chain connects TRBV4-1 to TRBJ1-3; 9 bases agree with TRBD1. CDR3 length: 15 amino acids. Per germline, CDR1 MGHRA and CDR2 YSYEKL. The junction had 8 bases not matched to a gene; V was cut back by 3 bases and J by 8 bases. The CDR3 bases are TGCGCCAGCAGCCAGACGGGACAGGGATTAGACACCATATATTTT. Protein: CASSQTGQGLDTIYF.

The CDR3 spells CASSLTFASGRGEQFF. The CDR3 DNA follows: TGTGCCAGCAGCTTAACGTTTGCGAGCGGGAGAGGAGAGCAGTTCTTC. The V gene is TRBV7-3, the J gene TRBJ2-1; TRBD2 matches 8 bases. CDR1 and CDR2 (germline): SGHTA, FQGTGA. V lost 0 bases to trimming and J lost 10 bases; unmatched junction nucleotides: 11. CDR3 length equals 16 residues.

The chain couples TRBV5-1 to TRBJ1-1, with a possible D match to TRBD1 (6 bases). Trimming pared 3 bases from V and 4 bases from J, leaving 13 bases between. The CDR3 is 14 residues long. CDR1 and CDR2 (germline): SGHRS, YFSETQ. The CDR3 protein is CASSYEDSTTEAFF. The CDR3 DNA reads TGCGCCAGCAGCTATGAGGACAGTACCACTGAAGCTTTCTTT. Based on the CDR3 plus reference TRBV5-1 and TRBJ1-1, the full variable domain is KAGVTQTPRYLIKTRGQQVTLSCSPISGHRSVSWYQQTPGQGLQFLFEYFSETQRNKGNFPGRFSGRQFSNSRSEMNVSTLELGDSALYLCASSYEDSTTEAFFGQGTRLTVV.

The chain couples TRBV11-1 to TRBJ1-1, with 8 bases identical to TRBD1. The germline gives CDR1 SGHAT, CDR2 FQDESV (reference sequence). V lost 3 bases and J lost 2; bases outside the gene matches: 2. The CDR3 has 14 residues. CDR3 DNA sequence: TGTGCCAGCAGCTTGGACAGGGTTAACACTGAAGCTTTCTTT. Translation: CASSLDRVNTEAFF.

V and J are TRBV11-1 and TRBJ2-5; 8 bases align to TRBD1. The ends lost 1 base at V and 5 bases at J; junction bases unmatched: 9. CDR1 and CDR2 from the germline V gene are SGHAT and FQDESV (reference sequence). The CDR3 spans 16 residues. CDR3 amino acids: CASSLDPGGAEETQYF. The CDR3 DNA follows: TGTGCCAGCAGCTTAGATCCAGGGGGCGCGGAGGAGACCCAGTACTTC.

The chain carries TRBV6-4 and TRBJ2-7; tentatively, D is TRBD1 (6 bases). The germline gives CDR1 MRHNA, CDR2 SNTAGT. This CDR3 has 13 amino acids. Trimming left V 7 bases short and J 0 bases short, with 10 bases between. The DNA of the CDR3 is TGTGCCAGCACACCGGACAGCTCCTACGAGCAGTACTTC. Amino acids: CASTPDSSYEQYF.